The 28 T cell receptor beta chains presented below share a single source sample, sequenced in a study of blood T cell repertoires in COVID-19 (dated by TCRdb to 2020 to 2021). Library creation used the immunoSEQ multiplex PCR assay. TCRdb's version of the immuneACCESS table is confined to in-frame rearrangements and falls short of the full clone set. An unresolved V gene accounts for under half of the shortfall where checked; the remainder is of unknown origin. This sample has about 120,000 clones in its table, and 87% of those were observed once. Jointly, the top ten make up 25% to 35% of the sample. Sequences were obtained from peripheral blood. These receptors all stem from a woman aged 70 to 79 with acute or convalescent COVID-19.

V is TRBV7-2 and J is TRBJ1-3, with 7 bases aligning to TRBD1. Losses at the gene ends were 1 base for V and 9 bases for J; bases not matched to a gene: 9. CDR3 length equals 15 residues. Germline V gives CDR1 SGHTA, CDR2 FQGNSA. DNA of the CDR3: TGTGCCAGCAGCTTAGACGGGACAGCCTTGCCCACCATATATTTT. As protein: CASSLDGTALPTIYF.

CDR3 amino acids: CASSPETGPNQPQHF. CDR3 in DNA: TGTGCCAGCAGCCCGGAGACAGGGCCAAATCAGCCCCAGCATTTT. The V call is TRBV3-1 (or the pseudogene TRBV3-2), the J call TRBJ1-5; 7 bases fit TRBD1. J was trimmed by 4 bases and V by 4 bases; bases with no gene match: 7. Germline V gene lookup returns CDR1 LGHDT and CDR2 YNNKEL (reference sequence). CDR3 length: 15 residues.

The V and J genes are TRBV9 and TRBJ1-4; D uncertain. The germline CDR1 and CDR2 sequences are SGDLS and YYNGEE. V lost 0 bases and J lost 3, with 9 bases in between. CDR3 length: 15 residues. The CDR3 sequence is CASSVGPGPNEKLFF. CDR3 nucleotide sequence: TGTGCCAGCAGCGTAGGCCCCGGTCCTAATGAAAAACTGTTTTTT.

For the CDR3, the DNA is TGTGCCAGCAGCATATCAGGGTCAAGCTACACCTTC. Its translation is CASSISGSSYTF. This chain links TRBV11-2 with TRBJ1-2, with a possible D match to TRBD1 (5 bases). V shed 5 bases and J shed 9 bases, with 13 bases lying between them. The CDR3 is 12 amino acids. Per the germline V gene, CDR1 is SGHAT and CDR2 is FQNNGV.

The CDR3 DNA reads TGCAGCGTTGAAAGAACTAGCGGGGGCGGGTACGAGCAGTACTTC. Translating it yields CSVERTSGGGYEQYF. The V and J genes are TRBV29-1 and TRBJ2-7; 11 bases agree with TRBD2. The CDR3 loop spans 15 amino acids. Germline V gene data show CDR1 as SQVTM and CDR2 as ANQGSEA. The trim removed 2 bases at V and 4 bases at J, leaving 7 bases unmatched.

The CDR3 coding sequence is TGTGCCAGCAGGGGCCGGGACAGGGGATATGGCTACACCTTC. As protein: CASRGRDRGYGYTF. This chain links TRBV6-5 with TRBJ1-2, with 10 bases matching TRBD1. This CDR3 spans 14 amino acids. V shed 6 bases, J shed 5 bases, and the junction held 6 bases outside the gene matches. Per the germline V gene, CDR1 is MNHEY and CDR2 is SVGAGI.

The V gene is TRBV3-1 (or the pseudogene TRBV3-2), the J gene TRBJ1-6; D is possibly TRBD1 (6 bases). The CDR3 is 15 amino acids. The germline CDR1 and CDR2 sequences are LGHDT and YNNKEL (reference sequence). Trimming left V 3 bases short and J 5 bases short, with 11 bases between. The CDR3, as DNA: TGTGCCAGCAGCCAGTCGCCAGGGGATAATTCACCCCTCCACTTT. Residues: CASSQSPGDNSPLHF.

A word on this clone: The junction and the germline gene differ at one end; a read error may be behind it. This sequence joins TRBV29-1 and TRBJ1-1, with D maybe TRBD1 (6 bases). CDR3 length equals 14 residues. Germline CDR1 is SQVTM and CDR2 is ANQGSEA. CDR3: CSLKARTGNAEAFF. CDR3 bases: TGCAGCCTAAAAGCTAGAACAGGGAACGCTGAAGCTTTCTTT.

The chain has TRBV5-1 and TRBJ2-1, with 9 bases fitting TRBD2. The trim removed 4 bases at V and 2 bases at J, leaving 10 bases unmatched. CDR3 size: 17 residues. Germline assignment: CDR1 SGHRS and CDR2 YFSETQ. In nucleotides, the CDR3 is TGCGCCAGCAGCCCACAAGGGCGGGGGGGCCCCTACAATGAGCAGTTCTTC. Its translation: CASSPQGRGGPYNEQFF. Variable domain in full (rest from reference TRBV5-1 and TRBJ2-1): KAGVTQTPRYLIKTRGQQVTLSCSPISGHRSVSWYQQTPGQGLQFLFEYFSETQRNKGNFPGRFSGRQFSNSRSEMNVSTLELGDSALYLCASSPQGRGGPYNEQFFGPGTRLTVL.

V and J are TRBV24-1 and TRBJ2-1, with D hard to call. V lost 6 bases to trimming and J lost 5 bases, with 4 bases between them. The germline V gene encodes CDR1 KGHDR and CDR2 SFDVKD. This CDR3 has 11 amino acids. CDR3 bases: TGTGCCACCAGTTTAAACAATGAGCAGTTCTTC. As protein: CATSLNNEQFF.

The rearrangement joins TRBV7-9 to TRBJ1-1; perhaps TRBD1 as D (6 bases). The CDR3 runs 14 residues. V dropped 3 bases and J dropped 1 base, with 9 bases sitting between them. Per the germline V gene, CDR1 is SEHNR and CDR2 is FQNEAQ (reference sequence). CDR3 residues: CASSLQGRNTEAFF. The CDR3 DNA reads TGTGCCAGCAGCTTGCAGGGGAGGAACACTGAAGCTTTCTTT.

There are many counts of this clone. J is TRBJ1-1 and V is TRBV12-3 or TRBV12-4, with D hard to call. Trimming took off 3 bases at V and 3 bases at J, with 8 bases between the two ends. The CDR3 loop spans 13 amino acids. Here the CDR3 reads CASSFPRYTEAFF. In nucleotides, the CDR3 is TGTGCCAGCAGTTTCCCCAGATACACTGAAGCTTTCTTT.

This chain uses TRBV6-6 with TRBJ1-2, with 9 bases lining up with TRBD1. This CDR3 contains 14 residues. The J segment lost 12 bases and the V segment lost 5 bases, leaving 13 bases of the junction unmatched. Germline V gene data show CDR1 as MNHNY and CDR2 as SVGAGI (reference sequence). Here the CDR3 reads CASSAPGQGSSNTF. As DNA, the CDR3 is TGTGCCAGCAGTGCCCCCGGACAGGGGTCTTCAAACACCTTC.

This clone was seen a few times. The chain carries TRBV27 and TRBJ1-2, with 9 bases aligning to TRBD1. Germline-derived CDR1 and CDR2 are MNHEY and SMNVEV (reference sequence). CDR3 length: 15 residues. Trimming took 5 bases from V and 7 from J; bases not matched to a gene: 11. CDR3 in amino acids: CASSPETTGGTGYTF. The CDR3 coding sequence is TGTGCCAGCAGTCCAGAGACGACAGGGGGAACTGGCTACACCTTC.

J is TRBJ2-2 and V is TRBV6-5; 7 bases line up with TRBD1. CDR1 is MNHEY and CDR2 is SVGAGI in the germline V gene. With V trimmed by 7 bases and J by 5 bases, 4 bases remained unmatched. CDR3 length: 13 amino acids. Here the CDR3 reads CASIPQGTGELFF. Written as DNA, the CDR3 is TGTGCCAGCATACCACAGGGGACCGGGGAGCTGTTTTTT.

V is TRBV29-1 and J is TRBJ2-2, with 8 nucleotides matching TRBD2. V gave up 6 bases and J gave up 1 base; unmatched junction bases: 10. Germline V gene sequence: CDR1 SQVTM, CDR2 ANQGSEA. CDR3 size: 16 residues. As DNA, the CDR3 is TGCAGCGTACGGTCACCGGGACTAGAGAACACCGGGGAGCTGTTTTTT. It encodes CSVRSPGLENTGELFF.

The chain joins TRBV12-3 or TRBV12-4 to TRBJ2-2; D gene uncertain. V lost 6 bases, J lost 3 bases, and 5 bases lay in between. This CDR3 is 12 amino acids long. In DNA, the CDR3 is TGTGCCAGCAGCTTTCACACCGGGGAGCTGTTTTTT. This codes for CASSFHTGELFF.

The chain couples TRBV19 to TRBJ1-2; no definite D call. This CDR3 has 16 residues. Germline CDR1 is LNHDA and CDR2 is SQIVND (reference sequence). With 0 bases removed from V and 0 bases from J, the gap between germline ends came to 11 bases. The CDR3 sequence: CASSIDPGFSNYGYTF. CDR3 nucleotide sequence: TGTGCCAGTAGTATAGATCCGGGATTTTCTAACTATGGCTACACCTTC.

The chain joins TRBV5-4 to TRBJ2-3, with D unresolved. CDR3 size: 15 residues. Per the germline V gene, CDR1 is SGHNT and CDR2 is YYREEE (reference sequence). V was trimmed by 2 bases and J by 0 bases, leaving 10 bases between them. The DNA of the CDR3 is TGTGCCAGCAGCTTCGATACATCTAGCACAGATACGCAGTATTTT. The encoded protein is CASSFDTSSTDTQYF. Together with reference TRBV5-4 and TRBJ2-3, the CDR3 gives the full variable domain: ETGVTQSPTHLIKTRGQQVTLRCSSQSGHNTVSWYQQALGQGPQFIFQYYREEENGRGNFPPRFSGLQFPNYSSELNVNALELDDSALYLCASSFDTSSTDTQYFGPGTRLTVL.

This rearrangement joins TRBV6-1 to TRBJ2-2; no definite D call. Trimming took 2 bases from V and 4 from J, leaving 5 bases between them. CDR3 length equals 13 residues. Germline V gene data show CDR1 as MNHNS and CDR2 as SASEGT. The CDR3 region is CASSESSTGELFF. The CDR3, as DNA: TGTGCCAGCAGTGAAAGTAGCACCGGGGAGCTGTTTTTT.

The CDR3 reads CASSPPLQNYGYTF. The CDR3 nucleotides are TGTGCCAGCTCACCTCCCCTCCAGAACTATGGCTACACCTTC. The chain combines TRBV18 with TRBJ1-2; no firm D call. Germline V gene sequence: CDR1 KGHSH, CDR2 LQKENI. The V gene lost 3 bases and the J gene lost 2 bases, with 10 bases spanning the gap. The CDR3 is 14 amino acids.

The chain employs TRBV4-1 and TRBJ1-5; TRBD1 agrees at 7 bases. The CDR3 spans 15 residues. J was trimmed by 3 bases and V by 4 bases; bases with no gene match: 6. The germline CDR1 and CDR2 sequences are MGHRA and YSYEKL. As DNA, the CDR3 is TGCGCCAGCAGCCTCGACAGGGTCAACAATCAGCCCCAGCATTTT. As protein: CASSLDRVNNQPQHF.

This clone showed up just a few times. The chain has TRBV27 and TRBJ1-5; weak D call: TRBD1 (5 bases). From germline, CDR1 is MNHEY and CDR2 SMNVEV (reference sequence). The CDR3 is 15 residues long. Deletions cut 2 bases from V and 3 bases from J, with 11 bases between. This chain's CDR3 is CASSLHQGNNQPQHF. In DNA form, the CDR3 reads TGTGCCAGCAGTTTACATCAGGGTAACAATCAGCCCCAGCATTTT.

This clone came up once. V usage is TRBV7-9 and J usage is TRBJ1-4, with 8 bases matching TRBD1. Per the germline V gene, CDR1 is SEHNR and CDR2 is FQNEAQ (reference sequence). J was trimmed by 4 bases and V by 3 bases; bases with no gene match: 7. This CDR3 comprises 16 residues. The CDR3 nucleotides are TGTGCCAGCAGCTTCGGGACAGGTGCCGTTAATGAAAAACTGTTTTTT. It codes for CASSFGTGAVNEKLFF. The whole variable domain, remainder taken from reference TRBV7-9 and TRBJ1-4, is DTGVSQNPRHKITKRGQNVTFRCDPISEHNRLYWYRQTLGQGPEFLTYFQNEAQLEKSRLLSDRFSAERPKGSFSTLEIQRTEQGDSAMYLCASSFGTGAVNEKLFFGSGTQLSVL.

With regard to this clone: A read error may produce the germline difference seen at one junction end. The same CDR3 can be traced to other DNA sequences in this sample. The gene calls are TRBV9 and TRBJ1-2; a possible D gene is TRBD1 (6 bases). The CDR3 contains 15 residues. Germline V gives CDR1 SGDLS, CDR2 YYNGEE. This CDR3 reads CASSVDPGQPYGYTF. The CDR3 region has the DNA TGTGCCAGCAGCGTAGATCCCGGACAGCCCTATGGCTATACCTTC.

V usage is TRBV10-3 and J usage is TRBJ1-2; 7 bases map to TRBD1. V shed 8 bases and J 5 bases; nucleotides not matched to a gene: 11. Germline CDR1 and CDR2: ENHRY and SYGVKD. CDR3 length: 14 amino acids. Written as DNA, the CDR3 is TGTGCCATCGCCCTAGAGACAGGGCATTATGGCTACACCTTC. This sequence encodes CAIALETGHYGYTF.

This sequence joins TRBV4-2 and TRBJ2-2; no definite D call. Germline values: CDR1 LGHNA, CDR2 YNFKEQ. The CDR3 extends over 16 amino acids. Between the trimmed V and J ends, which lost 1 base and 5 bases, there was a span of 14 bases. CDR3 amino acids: CASSQGGRGYTGELFF. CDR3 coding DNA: TGTGCCAGCAGCCAAGGCGGTCGAGGATATACCGGGGAGCTGTTTTTT.

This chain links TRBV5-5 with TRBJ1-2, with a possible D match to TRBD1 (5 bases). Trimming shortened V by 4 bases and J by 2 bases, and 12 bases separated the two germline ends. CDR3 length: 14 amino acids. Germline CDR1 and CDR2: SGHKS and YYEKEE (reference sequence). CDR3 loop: CASSPLTANYGYTF. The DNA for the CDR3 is TGTGCCAGCAGCCCACTGACAGCGAACTATGGCTACACCTTC.